Below, 9 T cell receptor beta chains from the same sample are listed, as sequenced in a study of T cell responses to AZD1222 COVID-19 vaccine. Some clones are missing from TCRdb's copy, which holds only in-frame ones; the method was immunoSEQ multiplex PCR. Of tens of thousands of clones detected, around nine tenths appear once; the ten largest clones hold around 10%. Sequencing was performed on peripheral blood, taken 28 days after the second AZD1222 dose. The receptors come from an adult who received the AZD1222 COVID-19 vaccine.

This clone was detected once. The V call is TRBV6-5, the J call TRBJ1-6; TRBD1 might be the D (5 bases). Trimming stripped 0 bases from V and 10 bases from J, with 7 bases between. This CDR3 comprises 13 residues. Germline CDR1 is MNHEY and CDR2 is SVGAGI. The CDR3 loop is CASSYSRDSPLHF. In DNA form, the CDR3 reads TGTGCCAGCAGTTACTCGAGGGACTCACCCCTCCACTTT.

V gene TRBV27 combines with J gene TRBJ2-7; D might be TRBD1 or TRBD2, each matching 5 bases. The CDR3 sequence is 14 residues long. CDR1 and CDR2 from the germline V gene are MNHEY and SMNVEV (reference sequence). Trimming stripped 3 bases from V and 3 bases from J, with 12 bases between. The chain's CDR3 is CASSLWGRDYEQYF. In nucleotides, the CDR3 is TGTGCCAGCAGTTTGTGGGGACGGGACTACGAGCAGTACTTC.

The V gene is TRBV7-9, the J gene TRBJ2-1, with 8 bases aligning to TRBD1. The junction had 9 bases not matched to a gene; V was cut back by 4 bases and J by 1 base. Germline loops: CDR1 SEHNR, CDR2 FQNEAQ (reference sequence). CDR3 size: 17 residues. The CDR3 DNA reads as TGTGCCAGCAGCTGGACCGGACAGGGAATGTCCTACAATGAGCAGTTCTTC. This codes for CASSWTGQGMSYNEQFF.

This clone was picked up one time. J is TRBJ2-2 and V is TRBV7-3; 9 nucleotides align to TRBD1. The trim removed 5 bases at V and 4 bases at J, leaving 5 bases unmatched. Germline V gives CDR1 SGHTA, CDR2 FQGTGA. The CDR3 loop spans 15 amino acids. CDR3 sequence: CASSRTGVTTGELFF. Written as DNA, the CDR3 is TGTGCCAGCAGCCGGACAGGGGTTACCACCGGGGAGCTGTTTTTT.

The chain carries TRBV5-5 and TRBJ1-6; 10 bases fit TRBD1. CDR1 and CDR2 from the germline V gene are SGHKS and YYEKEE (reference sequence). This CDR3 spans 15 amino acids. Germline trimming cut 3 bases from V and 7 bases from J; bases unmatched to any gene: 4. The CDR3 reads CASSWTGGNNSPLHF. The CDR3 nucleotides read TGTGCCAGCAGCTGGACAGGGGGAAACAATTCACCCCTCCACTTT. Supplemented by reference TRBV5-5 and TRBJ1-6, the full variable domain reads DAGVTQSPTHLIKTRGQQVTLRCSPISGHKSVSWYQQVLGQGPQFIFQYYEKEERGRGNFPDRFSARQFPNYSSELNVNALLLGDSALYLCASSWTGGNNSPLHFGNGTRLTVT.

CDR3 loop: CASSLESYSNQPQHF. Here the CDR3 DNA reads TGTGCCAGCAGCTTGGAGAGTTATAGCAATCAGCCCCAGCATTTT. The chain uses TRBV5-6 and TRBJ1-5, with no clear D. The length of the CDR3 is 15 residues. V lost 0 bases and J lost 0, with 7 bases in between. CDR1 SGHDT and CDR2 YYEEEE come from the germline V gene.

The V gene is TRBV3-1 (or the pseudogene TRBV3-2), the J gene TRBJ2-2; D is unclear. The CDR3 length is 15 residues. The germline gives CDR1 LGHDT, CDR2 YNNKEL (reference sequence). V lost 4 bases, J lost 4 bases, and 13 bases lay in between. CDR3 nucleotides: TGTGCCAGCAGCCTCCCGTATGAAACCACCGGGGAGCTGTTTTTT. The encoded protein is CASSLPYETTGELFF.

The chain combines TRBV9 with TRBJ2-2, with 10 bases aligning to TRBD2. This CDR3 region has 16 residues. The V gene end was trimmed by 4 bases and the J gene end by 7 bases; junction bases not matched to a gene: 10. In germline, CDR1 is SGDLS, CDR2 YYNGEE. In DNA, the CDR3 is TGTGCCAGCAGCCTTAGCGGGGGGCGAAGGGGCGGGGAGCTGTTTTTT. It encodes CASSLSGGRRGGELFF.

The genes are TRBV9 and TRBJ2-1; 9 bases are shared with TRBD2. The V segment lost 4 bases and the J segment 0 bases; nucleotides outside the gene matches: 8. The CDR3 sequence is 17 residues long. Germline values: CDR1 SGDLS, CDR2 YYNGEE. Here the CDR3 DNA reads TGTGCCAGCAGCCCCCGACTAGCGGTGAGCTCCTACAATGAGCAGTTCTTC. It translates to CASSPRLAVSSYNEQFF. Full variable domain (missing parts from reference TRBV9 and TRBJ2-1): DSGVTQTPKHLITATGQRVTLRCSPRSGDLSVYWYQQSLDQGLQFLIQYYNGEERAKGNILERFSAQQFPDLHSELNLSSLELGDSALYFCASSPRLAVSSYNEQFFGPGTRLTVL.